The source of this T cell receptor (beta chain) is a study of radiation and T cells in renal cell carcinoma. Study as a whole: Nephrectomy followed 15 Gy stereotactic body radiation by 4 weeks. Study-wide results and limits: Top tumor clonotypes rose in blood 2 weeks post-radiation, then contracted. Without pretreatment biopsies, baseline tumor clonotype presence was undetermined.

With respect to this clone: Its specificity is not known.

Described time point: baseline pretreatment blood. Treatment denoted: 15 Gy SBRT to primary tumor, nephrectomy 4 weeks later. This renal cell carcinoma was of the clear cell type. Repertoires were generated with immunoSEQ multiplex PCR, while TCRdb's copy carries only in-frame clones and drops some. Of roughly 100,000 clones in the sample, about 79% are singletons; the top ten hold around 6.3%. The receptor comes from a man in his fifties or sixties with renal cell carcinoma. Material: blood, obtained from a patient whose treatment included radiotherapy and nephrectomy.

CDR3 in amino acids: CASSFVAGEGYEQYF. CDR3 DNA sequence: TGTGCCAGCAGTTTCGTAGCGGGGGAGGGATACGAGCAGTACTTC. The V and J genes are TRBV27 and TRBJ2-7, with 9 positions matching TRBD2. Germline CDR1 and CDR2: MNHEY and SMNVEV (reference sequence). The CDR3 is made up of 15 amino acids. J was trimmed by 4 bases and V by 3 bases; bases with no gene match: 7.